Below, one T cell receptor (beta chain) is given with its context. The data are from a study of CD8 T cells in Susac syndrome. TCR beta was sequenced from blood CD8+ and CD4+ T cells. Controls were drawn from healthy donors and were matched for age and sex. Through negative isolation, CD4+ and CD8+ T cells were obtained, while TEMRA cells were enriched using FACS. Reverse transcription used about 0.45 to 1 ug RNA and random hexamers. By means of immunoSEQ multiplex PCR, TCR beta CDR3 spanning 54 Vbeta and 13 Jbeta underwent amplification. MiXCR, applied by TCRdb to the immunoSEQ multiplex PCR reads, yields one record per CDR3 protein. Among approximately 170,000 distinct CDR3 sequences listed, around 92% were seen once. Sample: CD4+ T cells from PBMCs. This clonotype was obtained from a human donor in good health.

For the CDR3, the DNA is TGCAGTGCTAGCTTGCGGACAGGGCTCACTGAAGCTTTCTTT. This sequence encodes CSASLRTGLTEAFF. The rearrangement uses TRBV20-1 and TRBJ1-1; 8 bases map to TRBD1. Germline V CDR1 and CDR2: DFQATT, SNEGSKA (reference sequence). The CDR3 has 14 amino acids. V shed 3 bases, J shed 4 bases, and the junction held 7 bases outside the gene matches.